Here is one T cell receptor (beta chain) with its context. As yet, its antigen is unknown. The germline V gene has CDR1 DFQATT and CDR2 SNEGSKA (reference sequence). V was clipped by 6 bases and J by 0 bases; unmatched bases: 10. There are 16 residues in the CDR3. The sample belongs to a study of T-cell reconstitution after alpha-beta-depleted transplantation in children. Study-wide findings and caveats: Roughly two months post-transplant, alpha-beta T cells reportedly originated from several hundred graft clones that had expanded. From newly produced T cells came most of the T-cell counts and diversity one year after transplant.

For TCRbeta, the library was prepared with unique molecular identifiers. TCRdb itself ran the PCR reads through MiXCR, one entry per CDR3 protein. The sample consists of 550,000 to 800,000 distinct CDR3 sequences, around 13% of them appearing once. Specimen: PBMCs, collected before TCRalphabeta/CD19-depleted stem cell transplant. The TCR sequence derives from a girl aged 2 to 10 with congenital amegakaryocytic thrombocytopenia, due to receive a stem cell transplant. The chain couples TRBV20-1 to TRBJ2-3, with TRBD2 matching over 9 bases. The CDR3 region has the DNA TGCAGTGCCGAAGTCCGCCTAGCGGGAAGCACAGATACGCAGTATTTT. It yields the protein CSAEVRLAGSTDTQYF.